This T cell receptor beta chain came from a study of blood T cell repertoires in COVID-19. The table lists this clone with a count of one. This CDR3 has 14 residues. The germline CDR1 and CDR2 sequences are SGHNT and YYREEE (reference sequence). The V end lost 6 bases, the J end lost 0 bases, and 9 bases lay between the germline ends. In the original processing: Counts of nucleated cells, estimated from reference gene primer amplification, were obtained. Clones were read by immunoSEQ multiplex PCR, and TCRdb kept only the in-frame ones, dropping some. That table furnishes V, J and clone size, whereas the DNA furnished D and trimming. The sample comprises approximately 120,000 clones, around 80% of which are singletons, and 5.5% to 6% rests with the top ten.

The clonotype comes from a man older than 75 with active or convalescent COVID-19. This chain uses TRBV5-4 with TRBJ2-2; perhaps TRBD1 as D (5 bases). The specimen sequenced was peripheral blood. Here the CDR3 DNA reads TGTGCCAGCATGACAGATCCGAACACCGGGGAGCTGTTTTTT. It yields the protein CASMTDPNTGELFF.